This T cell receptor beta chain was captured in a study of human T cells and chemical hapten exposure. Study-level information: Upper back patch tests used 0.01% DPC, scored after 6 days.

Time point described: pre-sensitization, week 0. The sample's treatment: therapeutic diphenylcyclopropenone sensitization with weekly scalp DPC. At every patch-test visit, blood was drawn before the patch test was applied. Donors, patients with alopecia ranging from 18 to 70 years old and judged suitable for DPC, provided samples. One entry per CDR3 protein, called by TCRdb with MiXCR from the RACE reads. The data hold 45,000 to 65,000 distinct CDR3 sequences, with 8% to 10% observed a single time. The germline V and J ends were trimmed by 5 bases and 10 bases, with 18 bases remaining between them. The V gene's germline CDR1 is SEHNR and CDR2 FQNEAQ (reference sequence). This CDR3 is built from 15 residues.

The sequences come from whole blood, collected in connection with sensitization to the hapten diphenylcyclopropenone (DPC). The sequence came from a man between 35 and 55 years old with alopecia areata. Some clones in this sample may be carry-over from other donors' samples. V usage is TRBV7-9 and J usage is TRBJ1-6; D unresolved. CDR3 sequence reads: CASSTGQRPRSPLHF. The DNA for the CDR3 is TGTGCCAGCAGCACCGGGCAAAGGCCACGCTCACCCCTCCACTTT.